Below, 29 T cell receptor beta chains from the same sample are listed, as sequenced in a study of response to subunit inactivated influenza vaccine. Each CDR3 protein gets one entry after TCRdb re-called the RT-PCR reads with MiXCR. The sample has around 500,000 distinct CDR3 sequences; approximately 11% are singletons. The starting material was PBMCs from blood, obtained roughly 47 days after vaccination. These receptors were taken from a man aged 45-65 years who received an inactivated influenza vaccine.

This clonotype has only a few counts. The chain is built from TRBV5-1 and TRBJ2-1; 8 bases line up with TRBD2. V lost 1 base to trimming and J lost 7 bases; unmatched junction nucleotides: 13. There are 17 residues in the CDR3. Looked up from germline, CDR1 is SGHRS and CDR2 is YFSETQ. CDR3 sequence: CASSLPRGAGGPNEQFF. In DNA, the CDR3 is TGCGCCAGCAGCTTGCCCCGAGGCGCGGGAGGCCCAAATGAGCAGTTCTTC. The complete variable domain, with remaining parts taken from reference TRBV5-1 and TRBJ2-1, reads KAGVTQTPRYLIKTRGQQVTLSCSPISGHRSVSWYQQTPGQGLQFLFEYFSETQRNKGNFPGRFSGRQFSNSRSEMNVSTLELGDSALYLCASSLPRGAGGPNEQFFGPGTRLTVL.

This CDR3 reads CASSFSGTINEQFF. The CDR3 DNA reads TGTGCCAGCAGTTTCTCCGGGACGATCAATGAGCAGTTCTTC. J is TRBJ2-1 and V is TRBV12-3 or TRBV12-4; possibly TRBD1 or TRBD2 for D (5 bases each). The CDR3 totals 14 residues. The V gene lost 3 bases and the J gene lost 6 bases, with 12 bases spanning the gap.

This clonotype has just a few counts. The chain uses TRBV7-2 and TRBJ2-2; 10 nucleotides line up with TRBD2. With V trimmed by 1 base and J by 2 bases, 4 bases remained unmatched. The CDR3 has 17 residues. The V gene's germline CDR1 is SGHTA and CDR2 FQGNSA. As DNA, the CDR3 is TGTGCCAGCAGCTTAGTATGGACTAGCGGAAACACCGGGGAGCTGTTTTTT. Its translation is CASSLVWTSGNTGELFF. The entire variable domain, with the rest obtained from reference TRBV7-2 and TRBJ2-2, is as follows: GAGVSQSPSNKVTEKGKDVELRCDPISGHTALYWYRQSLGQGLEFLIYFQGNSAPDKSGLPSDRFSAERTGGSVSTLTIQRTQQEDSAVYLCASSLVWTSGNTGELFFGEGSRLTVL.

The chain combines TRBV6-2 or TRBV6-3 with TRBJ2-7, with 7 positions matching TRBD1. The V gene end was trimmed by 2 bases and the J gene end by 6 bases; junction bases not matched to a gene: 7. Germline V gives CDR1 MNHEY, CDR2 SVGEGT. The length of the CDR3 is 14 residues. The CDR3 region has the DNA TGTGCCAGCAGTTACACGACAGGGATCGGCGAGCAGTACTTC. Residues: CASSYTTGIGEQYF.

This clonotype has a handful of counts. The CDR3 is CASTTIGTGSGTQYF. As DNA, the CDR3 is TGTGCCAGCACCACTATAGGGACGGGCTCAGGGACCCAGTACTTC. The rearrangement links TRBV6-1 to TRBJ2-5; either TRBD1 or TRBD2 may fit D (5 bases each). Germline lookup yields CDR1 MNHNS and CDR2 SASEGT. Trimming cost V 7 bases and J 7 bases, with 22 bases left between them. CDR3 length: 15 amino acids.

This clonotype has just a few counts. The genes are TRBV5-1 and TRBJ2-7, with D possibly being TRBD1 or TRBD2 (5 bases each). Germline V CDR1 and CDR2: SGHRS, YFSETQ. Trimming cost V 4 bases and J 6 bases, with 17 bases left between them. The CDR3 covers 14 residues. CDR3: CASSRTGTLGEQYF. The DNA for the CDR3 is TGCGCCAGCAGCCGCACCGGGACCTTAGGCGAGCAGTACTTC.

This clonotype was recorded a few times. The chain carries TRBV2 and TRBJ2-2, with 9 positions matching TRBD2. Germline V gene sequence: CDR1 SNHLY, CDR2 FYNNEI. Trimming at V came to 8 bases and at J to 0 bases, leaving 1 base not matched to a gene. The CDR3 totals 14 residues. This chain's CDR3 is CASAGGPNTGELFF. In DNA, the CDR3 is TGTGCCAGCGCGGGGGGGCCGAACACCGGGGAGCTGTTTTTT.

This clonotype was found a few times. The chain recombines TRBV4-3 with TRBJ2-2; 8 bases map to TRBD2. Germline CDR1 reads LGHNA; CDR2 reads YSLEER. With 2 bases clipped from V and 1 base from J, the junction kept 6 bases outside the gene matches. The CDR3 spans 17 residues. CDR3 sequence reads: CASSQRAGAMNTGELFF. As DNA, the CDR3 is TGCGCCAGCAGCCAAAGAGCGGGGGCCATGAACACCGGGGAGCTGTTTTTT.

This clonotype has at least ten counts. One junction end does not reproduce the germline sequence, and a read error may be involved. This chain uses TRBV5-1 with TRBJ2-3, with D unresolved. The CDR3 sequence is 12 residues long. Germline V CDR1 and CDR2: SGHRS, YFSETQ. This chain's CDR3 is CASSLGADTQYF. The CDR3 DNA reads TGTGCCAGCAGCTTAGGAGCAGATACGCAGTATTTT.

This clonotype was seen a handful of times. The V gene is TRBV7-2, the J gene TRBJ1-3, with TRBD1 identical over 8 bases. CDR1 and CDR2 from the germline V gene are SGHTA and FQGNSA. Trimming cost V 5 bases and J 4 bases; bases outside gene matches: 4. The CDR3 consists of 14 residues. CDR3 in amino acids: CASSRGTGGNTIYF. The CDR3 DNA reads TGTGCCAGCAGCCGAGGGACAGGCGGAAACACCATATATTTT.

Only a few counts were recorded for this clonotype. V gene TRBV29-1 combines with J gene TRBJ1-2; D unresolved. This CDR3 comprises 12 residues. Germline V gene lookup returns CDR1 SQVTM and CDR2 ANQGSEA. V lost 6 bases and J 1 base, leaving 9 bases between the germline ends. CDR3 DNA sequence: TGCAGCGTAGGGAGGAGTAACTATGGCTACACCTTC. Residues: CSVGRSNYGYTF.

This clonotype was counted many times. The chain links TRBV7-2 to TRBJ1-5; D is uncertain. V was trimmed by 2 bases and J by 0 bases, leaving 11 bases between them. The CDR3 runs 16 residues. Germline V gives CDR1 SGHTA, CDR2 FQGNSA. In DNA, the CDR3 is TGTGCCAGCAGCTTAAGGGCCGATTATAGCAATCAGCCCCAGCATTTT. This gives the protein CASSLRADYSNQPQHF. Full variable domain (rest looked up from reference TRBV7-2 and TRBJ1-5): GAGVSQSPSNKVTEKGKDVELRCDPISGHTALYWYRQSLGQGLEFLIYFQGNSAPDKSGLPSDRFSAERTGGSVSTLTIQRTQQEDSAVYLCASSLRADYSNQPQHFGDGTRLSIL.

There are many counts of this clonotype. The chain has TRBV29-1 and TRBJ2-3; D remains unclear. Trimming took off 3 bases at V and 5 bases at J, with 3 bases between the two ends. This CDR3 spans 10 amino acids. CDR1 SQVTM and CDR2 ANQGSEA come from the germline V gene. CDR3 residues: CSVEIDTQYF. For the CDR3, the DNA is TGCAGCGTTGAGATAGATACGCAGTATTTT.

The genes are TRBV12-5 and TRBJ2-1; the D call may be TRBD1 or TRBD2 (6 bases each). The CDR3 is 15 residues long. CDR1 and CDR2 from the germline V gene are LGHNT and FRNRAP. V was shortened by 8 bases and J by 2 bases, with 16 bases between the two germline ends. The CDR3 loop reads CASTRGTLTYNEQFF. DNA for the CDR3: TGTGCTAGTACCCGCGGGACACTTACCTACAATGAGCAGTTCTTC.

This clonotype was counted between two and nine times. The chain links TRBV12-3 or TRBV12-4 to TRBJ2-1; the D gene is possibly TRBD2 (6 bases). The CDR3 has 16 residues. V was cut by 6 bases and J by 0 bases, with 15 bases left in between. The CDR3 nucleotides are TGTGCCAGCAGAATTAGCGGCTCAAGCTCCTACAATGAGCAGTTCTTC. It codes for CASRISGSSSYNEQFF.

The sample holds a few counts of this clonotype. The chain's CDR3 is CSASHPGQGSSYNEQFF. The DNA for the CDR3 is TGCAGTGCTAGTCACCCGGGACAGGGGAGCTCCTACAATGAGCAGTTCTTC. The chain combines TRBV20-1 with TRBJ2-1; 10 bases are a match to TRBD1. Germline CDR1 DFQATT, CDR2 SNEGSKA (reference sequence). The length of the CDR3 is 17 residues. V lost 3 bases to trimming and J lost 0 bases; unmatched junction nucleotides: 8.

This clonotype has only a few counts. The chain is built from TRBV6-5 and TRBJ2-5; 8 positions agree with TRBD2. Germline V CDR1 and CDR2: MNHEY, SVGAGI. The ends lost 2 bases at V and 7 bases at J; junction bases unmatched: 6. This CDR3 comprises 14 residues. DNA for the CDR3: TGTGCCAGCAGTTACGCGACTAGCGCTGGGACCCAGTACTTC. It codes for CASSYATSAGTQYF.

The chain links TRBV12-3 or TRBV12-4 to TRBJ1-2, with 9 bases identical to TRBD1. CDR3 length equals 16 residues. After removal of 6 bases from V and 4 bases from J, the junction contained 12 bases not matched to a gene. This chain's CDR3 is CASSTTDRGESYGYTF. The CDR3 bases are TGTGCCAGCAGCACTACTGACAGGGGGGAAAGCTATGGCTACACCTTC.

The CDR3 DNA reads as TGTGCCACCAGCAGACCGCGGGCCATGAGCTCCTACGAGCAGTACTTC. It specifies CATSRPRAMSSYEQYF. V usage is TRBV15 and J usage is TRBJ2-7; TRBD2 might be the D (5 bases). Germline V lookup: CDR1 LNHNV, CDR2 YYDKDF (reference sequence). The V gene lost 2 bases and the J gene lost 0 bases, with 14 bases spanning the gap. This CDR3 is 16 amino acids long.

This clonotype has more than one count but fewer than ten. CDR3 sequence (DNA): TGCAGTGCTAGAGTCAGAAGACTCAGAGTCTCCTACAATGAGCAGTTCTTC. This gives the protein CSARVRRLRVSYNEQFF. The rearrangement links TRBV20-1 to TRBJ2-1; D ambiguous. V lost 1 base and J 0 bases, leaving 16 bases between the germline ends. This CDR3 contains 17 residues. Germline CDR1 is DFQATT and CDR2 is SNEGSKA (reference sequence).

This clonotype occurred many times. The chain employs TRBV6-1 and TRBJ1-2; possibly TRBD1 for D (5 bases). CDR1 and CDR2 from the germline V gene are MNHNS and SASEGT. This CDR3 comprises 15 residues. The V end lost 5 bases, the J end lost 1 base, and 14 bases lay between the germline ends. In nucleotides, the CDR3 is TGTGCCAGCAGTACCTCAACAGGACTTAACTATGGCTACACCTTC. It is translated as CASSTSTGLNYGYTF.

The CDR3 sequence: CASSPATGVVGELFF. CDR3 nucleotides: TGTGCCAGCTCACCGGCGACAGGGGTCGTCGGGGAGCTGTTTTTT. The rearrangement links TRBV18 to TRBJ2-2; TRBD1 aligns across 8 bases. Losses at the gene ends were 3 bases for V and 7 bases for J; bases not matched to a gene: 7. Per germline, CDR1 KGHSH and CDR2 LQKENI. The CDR3 is 15 amino acids. The full variable domain, its missing parts supplied by reference TRBV18 and TRBJ2-2, is NAGVMQNPRHLVRRRGQEARLRCSPMKGHSHVYWYRQLPEEGLKFMVYLQKENIIDESGMPKERFSAEFPKEGPSILRIQQVVRGDSAAYFCASSPATGVVGELFFGEGSRLTVL.

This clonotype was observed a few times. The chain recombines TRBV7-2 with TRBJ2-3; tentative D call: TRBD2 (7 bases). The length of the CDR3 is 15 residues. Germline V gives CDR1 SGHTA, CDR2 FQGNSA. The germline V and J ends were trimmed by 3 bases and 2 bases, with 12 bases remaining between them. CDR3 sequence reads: CASSFGGGPTDTQYF. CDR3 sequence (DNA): TGTGCCAGCAGCTTTGGCGGGGGCCCCACAGATACGCAGTATTTT.

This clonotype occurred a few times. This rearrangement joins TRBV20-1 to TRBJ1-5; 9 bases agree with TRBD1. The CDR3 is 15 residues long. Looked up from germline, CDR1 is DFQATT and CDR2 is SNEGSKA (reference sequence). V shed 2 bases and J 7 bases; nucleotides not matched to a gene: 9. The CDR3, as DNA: TGCAGTGCTAGAAATAGGGACAGGGAATACCAGCCCCAGCATTTT. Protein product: CSARNRDREYQPQHF.

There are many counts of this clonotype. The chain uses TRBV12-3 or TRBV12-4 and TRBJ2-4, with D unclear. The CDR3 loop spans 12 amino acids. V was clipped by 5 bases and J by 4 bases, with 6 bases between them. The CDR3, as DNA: TGTGCCAGCAGTCCTCGAAAAAACATTCAGTACTTC. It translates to CASSPRKNIQYF.

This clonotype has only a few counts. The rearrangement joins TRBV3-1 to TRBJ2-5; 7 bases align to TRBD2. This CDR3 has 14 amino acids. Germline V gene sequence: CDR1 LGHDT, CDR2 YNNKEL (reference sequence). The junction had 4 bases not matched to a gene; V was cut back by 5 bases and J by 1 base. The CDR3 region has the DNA TGTGCCAGCAGCGTGCGGGGGAGCCAAGAGACCCAGTACTTC. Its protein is CASSVRGSQETQYF.

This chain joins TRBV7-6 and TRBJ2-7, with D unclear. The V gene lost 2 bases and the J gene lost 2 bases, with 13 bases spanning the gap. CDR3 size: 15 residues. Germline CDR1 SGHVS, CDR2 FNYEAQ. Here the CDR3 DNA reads TGTGCCAGCAGCTTAAAGGCTGGTGGTCCCTACGAGCAGTACTTC. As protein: CASSLKAGGPYEQYF.

CDR3 protein: CASSLGWVVKGEQYF. The CDR3, as DNA: TGTGCCAGCAGTTTAGGGTGGGTAGTAAAGGGCGAGCAGTACTTC. The rearrangement links TRBV12-3 or TRBV12-4 to TRBJ2-7; D gene ambiguous. This CDR3 comprises 15 residues. Deletions cut 1 base from V and 6 bases from J, with 16 bases between.

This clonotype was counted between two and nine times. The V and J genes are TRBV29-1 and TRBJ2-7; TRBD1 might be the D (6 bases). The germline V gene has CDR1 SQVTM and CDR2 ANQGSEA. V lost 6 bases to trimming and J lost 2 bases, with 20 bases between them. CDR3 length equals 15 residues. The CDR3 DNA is TGCAGCGTCCGGAAGTACAGGGAAGGAGCCTACGAGCAGTACTTC. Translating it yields CSVRKYREGAYEQYF.